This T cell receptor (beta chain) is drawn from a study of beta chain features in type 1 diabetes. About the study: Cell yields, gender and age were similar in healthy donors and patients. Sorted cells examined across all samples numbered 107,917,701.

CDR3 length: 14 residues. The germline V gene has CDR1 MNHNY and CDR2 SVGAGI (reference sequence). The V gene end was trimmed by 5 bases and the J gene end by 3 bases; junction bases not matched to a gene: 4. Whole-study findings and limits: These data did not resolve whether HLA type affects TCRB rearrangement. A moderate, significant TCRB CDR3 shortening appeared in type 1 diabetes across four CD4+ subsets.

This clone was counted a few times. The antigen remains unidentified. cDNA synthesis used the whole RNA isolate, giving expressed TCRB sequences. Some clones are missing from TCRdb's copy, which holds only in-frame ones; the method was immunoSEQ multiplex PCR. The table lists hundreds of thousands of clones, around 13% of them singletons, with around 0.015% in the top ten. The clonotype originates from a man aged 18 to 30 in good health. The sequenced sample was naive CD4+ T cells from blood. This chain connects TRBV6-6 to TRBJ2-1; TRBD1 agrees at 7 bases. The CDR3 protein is CASSPTGIYNEQFF. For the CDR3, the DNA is TGTGCCAGCAGTCCGACAGGGATCTACAATGAGCAGTTCTTC.